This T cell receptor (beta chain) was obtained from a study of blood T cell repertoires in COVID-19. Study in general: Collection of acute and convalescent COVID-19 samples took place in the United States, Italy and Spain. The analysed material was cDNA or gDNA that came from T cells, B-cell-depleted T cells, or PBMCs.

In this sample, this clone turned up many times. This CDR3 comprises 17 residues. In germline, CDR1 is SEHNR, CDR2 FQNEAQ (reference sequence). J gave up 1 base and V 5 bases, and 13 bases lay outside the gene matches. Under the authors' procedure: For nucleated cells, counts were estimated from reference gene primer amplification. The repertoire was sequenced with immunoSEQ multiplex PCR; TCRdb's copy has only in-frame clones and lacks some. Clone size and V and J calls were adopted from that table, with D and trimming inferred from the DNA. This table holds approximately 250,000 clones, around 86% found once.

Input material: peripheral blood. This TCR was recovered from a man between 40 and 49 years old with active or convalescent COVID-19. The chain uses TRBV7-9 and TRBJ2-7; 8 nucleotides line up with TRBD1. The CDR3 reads CASSRIRTGTGSYEQYF. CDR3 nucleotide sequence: TGTGCCAGCAGCAGAATAAGGACAGGGACGGGTTCCTACGAGCAGTACTTC.